Following are 29 T cell receptor beta chains from one sample sequenced in a study of CD8 T cells in Susac syndrome. Reverse transcription of roughly 0.45 to 1 ug RNA was performed with random hexamers. Each CDR3 protein gets one entry after TCRdb re-called the immunoSEQ multiplex PCR reads with MiXCR. The data hold 250,000 to 300,000 distinct CDR3 sequences, with roughly 85% observed a single time. Sample: CD8+ T cells from PBMCs. All receptors come from a human donor with multiple sclerosis.

This clonotype occurred a few times. The chain links TRBV29-1 to TRBJ2-4, with D possibly matching TRBD1 (5 bases). Trimming cost V 5 bases and J 5 bases, with 13 bases left between them. This CDR3 is built from 13 residues. Germline V lookup: CDR1 SQVTM, CDR2 ANQGSEA. CDR3 nucleotides: TGCAGCGTTCTAAGGCAGGGCCAAAACATTCAGTACTTC. Translating it yields CSVLRQGQNIQYF.

The V call is TRBV7-9, the J call TRBJ2-5; 7 bases are a match to TRBD2. The germline V gene encodes CDR1 SEHNR and CDR2 FQNEAQ (reference sequence). V gave up 5 bases and J gave up 4 bases; unmatched junction bases: 10. The CDR3 consists of 15 residues. The DNA for the CDR3 is TGTGCCAGCAGCCCCGCAAGGCGGGAGTCAGAGACCCAGTACTTC. This encodes CASSPARRESETQYF.

V and J are TRBV19 and TRBJ1-2, with D uncertain. Germline V gene data show CDR1 as LNHDA and CDR2 as SQIVND (reference sequence). This CDR3 contains 11 residues. Trimming took 8 bases from V and 8 from J, leaving 12 bases between them. CDR3 coding DNA: TGTGCCAGTGGGAGGGCGGAGGGCTACACCTTC. It codes for CASGRAEGYTF.

The rearrangement joins TRBV27 to TRBJ2-2; TRBD2 matches 9 bases. CDR1 and CDR2 from the germline V gene are MNHEY and SMNVEV (reference sequence). This CDR3 contains 15 residues. V gave up 5 bases and J gave up 5 bases; unmatched junction bases: 6. CDR3 in DNA: TGTGCCAGCAGTATGCTAGCGGGAAAGACCGGGGAGCTGTTTTTT. It translates to CASSMLAGKTGELFF.

The CDR3 sequence is CASSQQDSTDTQYF. In DNA form, the CDR3 reads TGTGCCAGCAGTCAGCAGGACAGCACAGATACGCAGTATTTT. The J gene is TRBJ2-3, the V gene TRBV6-1; D uncertain. The CDR3 covers 14 residues. Germline V lookup: CDR1 MNHNS, CDR2 SASEGT. V shed 5 bases and J shed 0 bases, with 9 bases lying between them.

The V gene is TRBV6-2 or TRBV6-3, the J gene TRBJ2-2, with TRBD2 identical over 8 bases. This CDR3 is built from 17 residues. V gave up 0 bases and J gave up 3 bases; unmatched junction bases: 6. Per germline, CDR1 MNHEY and CDR2 SVGEGT. The CDR3 loop reads CASSYSKRESYTGELFF. The CDR3, as DNA: TGTGCCAGCAGTTACTCGAAGCGGGAGTCGTACACCGGGGAGCTGTTTTTT.

The CDR3 reads CASSLTSYSLRSEQFF. DNA for the CDR3: TGTGCCAGCAGCCTGACTAGCTATAGTCTTAGGTCAGAGCAGTTCTTC. This chain links TRBV6-2 or TRBV6-3 with TRBJ2-1; 7 nucleotides match TRBD2. This CDR3 has 16 amino acids. J lost 10 bases, V lost 6 bases, and 18 bases had no gene match. The germline gives CDR1 MNHEY, CDR2 SVGEGT.

This chain links TRBV19 with TRBJ1-1; 8 bases agree with TRBD1. Losses at the gene ends were 7 bases for V and 0 bases for J; bases not matched to a gene: 4. Germline V lookup: CDR1 LNHDA, CDR2 SQIVND (reference sequence). The CDR3 loop spans 14 amino acids. CDR3 amino acids: CASTWTGMNTEAFF. The CDR3 DNA reads TGTGCCAGTACTTGGACAGGGATGAACACTGAAGCTTTCTTT.

This chain connects TRBV29-1 to TRBJ1-4; D not resolved. This CDR3 contains 11 residues. CDR1 and CDR2 (germline): SQVTM, ANQGSEA. Trimming cost V 5 bases and J 7 bases, with 8 bases left between them. The CDR3 reads CSVREGEKLFF. In DNA, the CDR3 is TGCAGCGTTAGAGAAGGTGAAAAACTGTTTTTT. The variable domain in full, completed from reference TRBV29-1 and TRBJ1-4, reads SAVISQKPSRDICQRGTSLTIQCQVDSQVTMMFWYRQQPGQSLTLIATANQGSEATYESGFVIDKFPISRPNLTFSTLTVSNMSPEDSSIYLCSVREGEKLFFGSGTQLSVL.

This chain joins TRBV18 and TRBJ1-2, with D maybe TRBD1 (5 bases). CDR1 is KGHSH and CDR2 is LQKENI in the germline V gene. Trimming left V 3 bases short and J 0 bases short, with 14 bases between. The CDR3 totals 16 residues. In DNA, the CDR3 is TGTGCCAGCTCACCTATCCGGGGCCCGACTAACTATGGCTACACCTTC. It is translated as CASSPIRGPTNYGYTF.

The J gene is TRBJ2-5, the V gene TRBV28; the match to TRBD2 covers 8 bases. V shed 3 bases and J 2 bases; nucleotides not matched to a gene: 5. The CDR3 loop spans 15 amino acids. Looked up from germline, CDR1 is MDHEN and CDR2 is SYDVKM. CDR3 amino acids: CASSFSVAGQETQYF. As DNA, the CDR3 is TGTGCCAGCAGTTTCTCGGTAGCGGGACAAGAGACCCAGTACTTC.

The V and J genes are TRBV28 and TRBJ2-3; the D is unclear. Germline V gene sequence: CDR1 MDHEN, CDR2 SYDVKM. Between the trimmed V and J ends, which lost 6 bases and 4 bases, there was a span of 23 bases. The CDR3 runs 17 residues. The CDR3 DNA is TGTGCCAGCAGGCTTAGTAACCGCGCTACCGTGTCAGATACGCAGTATTTT. It encodes CASRLSNRATVSDTQYF.

The chain joins TRBV23-1 to TRBJ1-5, with TRBD1 matching 7 bases. TRBV23-1 is noted as an ORF with a role that remains uncertain. V was pared by 1 base and J by 6 bases, with 6 bases of the junction left unmatched. The CDR3 is made up of 15 amino acids. CDR3 DNA sequence: TGCGCCAGCAGTCAATGCCAGGGGGAGGGTCAGCCCCAGCATTTT. It translates to CASSQCQGEGQPQHF.

The rearrangement joins TRBV20-1 to TRBJ1-2; 8 positions agree with TRBD1. V shed 0 bases, J shed 8 bases, and the junction held 11 bases outside the gene matches. The CDR3 contains 15 residues. Germline CDR1 is DFQATT and CDR2 is SNEGSKA (reference sequence). CDR3 sequence reads: CSARDRSQGALGYTF. The CDR3 DNA is TGCAGTGCTAGAGATCGGTCGCAGGGGGCTTTAGGCTACACCTTC.

The chain is built from TRBV14 and TRBJ2-1; 9 nucleotides agree with TRBD1. Losses at the gene ends were 3 bases for V and 4 bases for J; bases not matched to a gene: 7. The CDR3 contains 16 residues. Germline CDR1 SGHDN, CDR2 FVKESK. DNA for the CDR3: TGTGCCAGCAGCCAGTTTGTGGGACAGGGATACAATGAGCAGTTCTTC. This gives the protein CASSQFVGQGYNEQFF.

This clonotype was seen only a few times. The rearrangement links TRBV28 to TRBJ2-5; 9 nucleotides match TRBD1. From germline, CDR1 is MDHEN and CDR2 SYDVKM. The CDR3 extends over 14 amino acids. The ends lost 6 bases at V and 5 bases at J; junction bases unmatched: 7. As DNA, the CDR3 is TGTGCCAGCAGATTACAGGGGGCCGGGGAGACCCAGTACTTC. It yields the protein CASRLQGAGETQYF.

This chain connects TRBV27 to TRBJ2-7, with D unclear. V lost 2 bases, J lost 0 bases, and 17 bases lay in between. Germline CDR1 reads MNHEY; CDR2 reads SMNVEV (reference sequence). There are 17 residues in the CDR3. CDR3 bases: TGTGCCAGCAGTTTAATAGGGCCGGCGCCTAGCTCCTACGAGCAGTACTTC. Its protein product is CASSLIGPAPSSYEQYF.

The chain links TRBV5-1 to TRBJ1-2; D ambiguous. Trimming stripped 5 bases from V and 5 bases from J, with 10 bases between. Per germline, CDR1 SGHRS and CDR2 YFSETQ. CDR3 length: 12 amino acids. The CDR3 is CASSNHYYGYTF. The CDR3 bases are TGCGCCAGCAGTAATCACTATTATGGCTACACCTTC.

The chain combines TRBV5-1 with TRBJ2-1; D is ambiguous. Germline V gene data show CDR1 as SGHRS and CDR2 as YFSETQ. The CDR3 extends over 11 amino acids. Trimming cost V 6 bases and J 7 bases, with 8 bases left between them. DNA for the CDR3: TGCGCCAGCACCCCTAATAATGAGCAGTTCTTC. Translating gives CASTPNNEQFF.

This chain connects TRBV7-2 to TRBJ1-1; the D gene is possibly TRBD1 (6 bases). Trimming took 3 bases from V and 3 from J, leaving 14 bases between them. Germline lookup yields CDR1 SGHTA and CDR2 FQGNSA. CDR3 length equals 15 residues. The CDR3 loop is CASSLDLGAYTEAFF. CDR3 coding DNA: TGTGCCAGCAGCTTGGACCTGGGGGCCTACACTGAAGCTTTCTTT.

The chain links TRBV4-1 to TRBJ1-1; the D gene is possibly TRBD1 (5 bases). The V end was cut by 1 base, the J end by 3 bases, with 12 bases between. Per germline, CDR1 MGHRA and CDR2 YSYEKL. The CDR3 consists of 15 residues. The CDR3 here is CASSQVGAGDTEAFF. DNA of the CDR3: TGCGCCAGCAGCCAAGTTGGGGCGGGCGACACTGAAGCTTTCTTT.

The V and J genes are TRBV27 and TRBJ2-2; 13 bases match TRBD2. Looked up from germline, CDR1 is MNHEY and CDR2 is SMNVEV (reference sequence). The CDR3 sequence is 15 residues long. V trimming: 4 bases; J trimming: 8 bases; junction bases outside the gene matches: 4. The CDR3, as DNA: TGTGCCAGCAGTTCTGGACTAGCGGGAGTGGGGGAGCTGTTTTTT. Amino acids: CASSSGLAGVGELFF.

V is TRBV27 and J is TRBJ2-1; D gene unclear. This CDR3 spans 14 amino acids. Germline values: CDR1 MNHEY, CDR2 SMNVEV (reference sequence). V lost 3 bases and J lost 2, with 8 bases in between. CDR3 coding DNA: TGTGCCAGCAGTTTGTGGCCTCCCTACAATGAGCAGTTCTTC. Protein sequence: CASSLWPPYNEQFF.

The rearrangement links TRBV7-9 to TRBJ1-1; D remains unclear. V was cut by 0 bases and J by 3 bases, with 8 bases left in between. CDR1 SEHNR and CDR2 FQNEAQ come from the germline V gene (reference sequence). CDR3 length: 14 residues. The CDR3 coding sequence is TGTGCCAGCAGCTTAGCAGGGCGGGACACTGAAGCTTTCTTT. It codes for CASSLAGRDTEAFF.

This clonotype was detected a few times. This rearrangement joins TRBV27 to TRBJ2-7; possible D gene TRBD2, 5 bases. Between the trimmed V and J ends, which lost 7 bases and 2 bases, there was a span of 21 bases. Germline V gene sequence: CDR1 MNHEY, CDR2 SMNVEV (reference sequence). The CDR3 loop spans 16 amino acids. Here the CDR3 DNA reads TGTGCCAGCATTAGACCGCCTAGCAACCACCCCTACGAGCAGTACTTC. Its translation is CASIRPPSNHPYEQYF.

The J gene is TRBJ1-1, the V gene TRBV27; 8 bases line up with TRBD1. The CDR3 has 14 amino acids. The V segment lost 5 bases and the J segment 10 bases; nucleotides outside the gene matches: 12. Per the germline V gene, CDR1 is MNHEY and CDR2 is SMNVEV (reference sequence). The CDR3 DNA sequence: TGTGCCAGCAGTCTAGGAGGGACAGGATTGGTAGCTTTCTTT. Translating gives CASSLGGTGLVAFF.

The chain has TRBV7-9 and TRBJ2-7; D gene uncertain. The V end lost 5 bases, the J end lost 5 bases, and 7 bases lay between the germline ends. The CDR3 loop spans 11 amino acids. Germline CDR1 and CDR2: SEHNR and FQNEAQ (reference sequence). The CDR3 sequence: CASSPRDEQYF. As DNA, the CDR3 is TGTGCCAGCAGCCCAAGGGACGAGCAGTACTTC.

The chain carries TRBV13 and TRBJ2-4; tentatively, D is TRBD1 (6 bases). Germline CDR1 and CDR2: PRHDT and FYEKMQ (reference sequence). V was clipped by 4 bases and J by 0 bases, with 13 bases between them. This CDR3 region has 16 residues. The CDR3 DNA follows: TGTGCCAGCAGCTCCACAGGGACCCTAGCCAAAAACATTCAGTACTTC. Protein product: CASSSTGTLAKNIQYF.

In its sample, this clonotype was seen a few times. This chain uses TRBV24-1 with TRBJ2-5; D gene ambiguous. The CDR3 consists of 13 residues. Looked up from germline, CDR1 is KGHDR and CDR2 is SFDVKD. The V end was cut by 1 base, the J end by 2 bases, with 4 bases between. CDR3 loop: CATSDFLQETQYF. CDR3 DNA sequence: TGTGCCACCAGTGATTTCCTTCAAGAGACCCAGTACTTC.